This T cell receptor (beta chain) was captured in a study of tumor and adjacent non-tumor tissue in lung cancer. The library came from three nested PCR rounds adapted from ARM-PCR protocols. TCRdb processed the multiplex PCR reads anew with MiXCR; each CDR3 protein has one entry. The repertoire includes about 86,000 distinct CDR3 sequences, roughly three quarters of them detected once, and 21% sits in the top ten. This sample's RNA came from whole unsorted tissue. Distant lung tissue was collected more than 3 cm away from the tumor edge. Donors were chemotherapy-naive, newly diagnosed lung cancer surgical patients in China, August–late 2014. Per germline, CDR1 SGHAT and CDR2 FQNNGV. CDR3 length: 13 residues. Study conclusions and caveats: Top 100 clones took a larger repertoire share in normal lung.

As concerns this clonotype: Its antigen remains unidentified. Sequence at one end of the junction differs from germline and may be a read error.

The sequence derives from a woman aged 50 to 60 with non-small cell lung cancer. Specimen: distant non-tumor lung tissue. V and J are TRBV11-2 and TRBJ2-1; no reliable D call. The CDR3 region has the DNA TGTGCCAGCATCTTAGAAGATAACGATGAGCAGTTCTTC. This codes for CASILEDNDEQFF.